The entry that follows covers one T cell receptor beta chain sequence. Trimming cost V 3 bases and J 0 bases; bases outside gene matches: 8. Germline V gene sequence: CDR1 LGHDT, CDR2 YNNKEL (reference sequence). The CDR3 spans 17 residues. This sample is part of a study of blood T cell repertoires in COVID-19. As processed by the authors: Estimated nucleated cell counts came from reference gene primer amplification. Using immunoSEQ multiplex PCR, the repertoire was profiled, and TCRdb retains in-frame clones only, with some absent. The V and J calls and clone size are taken from that table; D and trimming were inferred from the DNA. The profile shows about 350,000 clones, about nine tenths of them singletons. Enrolled through a virtual design, the participants were between roughly 18 and 90 years of age and came from fewer than 30 US areas. Cohorts were based on clinical histories the participants reported.

Sequencing input: PBMCs or T cells enriched from blood (not recorded which). V and J are TRBV3-1 (or the pseudogene TRBV3-2) and TRBJ1-3, with TRBD1 matching 7 bases. The receptor's source is a woman under 40 who had been exposed to COVID-19. CDR3 nucleotides: TGTGCCAGCAGCCACTATAGGACAGGCTACTCTGGAAACACCATATATTTT. Translation: CASSHYRTGYSGNTIYF.